This T cell receptor (beta chain) appears in the sequencing data of a study of post-analysis software for immune sequencing data. Across the whole study: Several disease courses (relapsing-remitting, secondary progressive and progressive-relapsing) of multiple sclerosis were included.

The CDR3 is 15 amino acids. Trimming removed 0 bases from V and 11 bases from J, with 19 bases in between. CDR1 is LGHDT, CDR2 YNNKEL, per germline (reference sequence). Of note for this clonotype: Its antigen is as yet unknown.

Overall study findings and caveats: With TRBV5-6, TRBV5-1 and TRBV20-1 included, a handful of TRBV segments were more frequent in patients than in controls. The normalized Chao1 diversity of multiple sclerosis patients was significantly lower than that of controls.

Every TCR beta cDNA library bore unique molecular identifiers. Input populations of roughly 0.95 to 10 million T cells gave rise to approximately 500,000 cDNA molecules. TCRdb called the PCR reads again in MiXCR, with one record for every CDR3 protein. In the table there are roughly 800,000 distinct CDR3 sequences, around 50% of which are singletons. This TCR derives from a girl between 10 and 17 years old with multiple sclerosis. Sequencing was performed on blood. This chain connects TRBV3-1 to TRBJ1-2; a weak D match, TRBD1 (6 bases). CDR3 coding DNA: TGTGCCAGCAGCCAAGATCTTGGTGCAAGGGGGATTTACACCTTC. Amino acid sequence: CASSQDLGARGIYTF. The full variable domain, its missing parts supplied by reference TRBV3-1 and TRBJ1-2, is DTAVSQTPKYLVTQMGNDKSIKCEQNLGHDTMYWYKQDSKKFLKIMFSYNNKELIINETVPNRFSPKSPDKAHLNLHINSLELGDSAVYFCASSQDLGARGIYTFGSGTRLTVV.